A single sample is the source of the 16 T cell receptor beta chains below, sequenced in a study of blood T cell repertoires in COVID-19. Profiling relied on immunoSEQ multiplex PCR, and the TCRdb table lists in-frame clones only, not all of them. The table lists a few hundred thousand clones, 86% of them singletons. Sequencing used peripheral blood. These TCRs come from a man between 40 and 49 years old who had recovered from COVID-19.

This clone was counted a few times. V and J are TRBV6-5 and TRBJ1-1; no reliable D call. The V end was cut by 6 bases, the J end by 1 base, with 9 bases between. The CDR3 length is 13 residues. From germline, CDR1 is MNHEY and CDR2 SVGAGI. CDR3 protein: CASSLTENTEAFF. The CDR3 DNA reads TGTGCCAGCAGCCTAACAGAGAACACTGAAGCTTTCTTT.

This chain uses TRBV18 with TRBJ2-1, with TRBD2 matching 10 bases. V lost 3 bases and J lost 8; bases outside the gene matches: 7. The germline CDR1 and CDR2 sequences are KGHSH and LQKENI. The CDR3 consists of 15 residues. In DNA form, the CDR3 reads TGTGCCAGCTCACCCTCAGCGGGAGGGCCCCATGAGCAGTTCTTC. Amino acid sequence: CASSPSAGGPHEQFF. Together with reference TRBV18 and TRBJ2-1, the CDR3 gives the full variable domain: NAGVMQNPRHLVRRRGQEARLRCSPMKGHSHVYWYRQLPEEGLKFMVYLQKENIIDESGMPKERFSAEFPKEGPSILRIQQVVRGDSAAYFCASSPSAGGPHEQFFGPGTRLTVL.

This chain uses TRBV14 with TRBJ1-2, with D perhaps TRBD1 (5 bases). Trimming removed 0 bases at V and 5 bases at J, with 19 bases between. The germline gives CDR1 SGHDN, CDR2 FVKESK. The CDR3 consists of 17 residues. The CDR3 sequence is CASSQDYAGSRLYGYTF. CDR3 sequence (DNA): TGTGCCAGCAGCCAAGACTACGCAGGGTCCCGCTTATATGGCTACACCTTC.

The V call is TRBV21-1, the J call TRBJ2-7; the table names TRBD2, a call not compared with the DNA. TRBV21-1 is noted as a pseudogene. This CDR3 comprises 15 residues. CDR3 bases: TGTGCCAGCAGCAAAGTGCGGGGTGAAACCTACGAGCAGTACTTC. Translated: CASSKVRGETYEQYF.

This clone was seen just once. This chain joins TRBV2 and TRBJ2-3; maybe TRBD1 (5 bases). The germline V gene encodes CDR1 SNHLY and CDR2 FYNNEI. The CDR3 is 14 residues long. V lost 6 bases to trimming and J lost 2 bases, with 12 bases between them. CDR3: CASRDLGPTDTQYF. Here the CDR3 DNA reads TGTGCCAGCAGAGATCTGGGGCCCACAGATACGCAGTATTTT.

The rearrangement joins TRBV27 to TRBJ2-7; maybe TRBD2 (5 bases). The V gene's germline CDR1 is MNHEY and CDR2 SMNVEV (reference sequence). The V gene lost 8 bases and the J gene lost 6 bases, with 11 bases spanning the gap. The CDR3 loop spans 11 amino acids. In DNA, the CDR3 is TGTGCCAGCTACGACGGGGTCGAGCAGTACTTC. This sequence encodes CASYDGVEQYF.

The rearrangement uses TRBV27 and TRBJ2-4, with 11 positions matching TRBD1. The CDR3 totals 16 residues. Trimming cost V 5 bases and J 1 base; bases outside gene matches: 4. The germline V gene encodes CDR1 MNHEY and CDR2 SMNVEV (reference sequence). The CDR3 here is CASSAGQGAAKNIQYF. For the CDR3, the DNA is TGTGCCAGCAGTGCCGGACAGGGGGCGGCCAAAAACATTCAGTACTTC.

J is TRBJ2-3 and V is TRBV7-3; weak D call: TRBD2 (5 bases). From germline, CDR1 is SGHTA and CDR2 FQGTGA. There are 15 residues in the CDR3. Trimming left V 1 base short and J 4 bases short, with 12 bases between. CDR3: CASSLSAGGADTQYF. Here the CDR3 DNA reads TGTGCCAGCAGCTTAAGCGCGGGTGGGGCAGATACGCAGTATTTT.

This chain connects TRBV3-1 (or the pseudogene TRBV3-2) to TRBJ1-3; D gene uncertain. Germline V CDR1 and CDR2: LGHDT, YNNKEL (reference sequence). The CDR3 is 16 residues long. V dropped 0 bases and J dropped 0 bases, with 9 bases sitting between them. The CDR3 nucleotides read TGTGCCAGCAGCCAAGATTGGGCGTACTCTGGAAACACCATATATTTT. Translation gives CASSQDWAYSGNTIYF.

This clone was seen only a few times. The chain links TRBV7-2 to TRBJ1-1; D may be TRBD1 (6 bases). Germline-derived CDR1 and CDR2 are SGHTA and FQGNSA. V was shortened by 2 bases and J by 1 base, with 8 bases between the two germline ends. The CDR3 is 14 residues long. The CDR3 DNA reads as TGTGCCAGCAGCTTAACAGGGACGAACACTGAAGCTTTCTTT. Amino acids: CASSLTGTNTEAFF.

V is TRBV6-1 and J is TRBJ1-5; 7 nucleotides agree with TRBD1. J lost 6 bases, V lost 2 bases, and 16 bases had no gene match. The CDR3 covers 18 residues. In germline, CDR1 is MNHNS, CDR2 SASEGT. The CDR3 protein is CASSEKGAGRPESQPQHF. The DNA for the CDR3 is TGTGCCAGCAGTGAAAAGGGGGCAGGGAGGCCTGAAAGTCAGCCCCAGCATTTT.

J is TRBJ2-3 and V is TRBV7-6, with 14 bases aligning to TRBD2. CDR3 length: 17 residues. The germline gives CDR1 SGHVS, CDR2 FNYEAQ. V shed 5 bases and J 3 bases; nucleotides not matched to a gene: 7. For the CDR3, the DNA is TGTGCCAGCAGCCCTGTCGGGACTAGCGGGGGTACAGATACGCAGTATTTT. Its protein product is CASSPVGTSGGTDTQYF. The whole variable domain, filled in from reference TRBV7-6 and TRBJ2-3, reads GAGVSQSPRYKVTKRGQDVALRCDPISGHVSLYWYRQALGQGPEFLTYFNYEAQQDKSGLPNDRFSAERPEGSISTLTIQRTEQRDSAMYRCASSPVGTSGGTDTQYFGPGTRLTVL.

The chain couples TRBV19 to TRBJ2-7; the match to TRBD1 covers 11 bases. CDR1 is LNHDA, CDR2 SQIVND, per germline (reference sequence). The V and J ends lost 6 bases and 6 bases, in that order; junction bases with no gene match: 7. This CDR3 contains 14 residues. CDR3 region: CASRRDRGTGEQYF. CDR3 DNA: TGTGCCAGTAGGAGGGACAGGGGGACAGGCGAGCAGTACTTC.

This clone has just one count. The gene calls are TRBV12-3 or TRBV12-4 and TRBJ2-3, with 8 bases identical to TRBD2. The CDR3 is 13 residues long. Trimming cost V 9 bases and J 6 bases; bases outside gene matches: 8. CDR3 amino acids: CASLAGRRDTQYF. The CDR3 DNA follows: TGTGCCAGTTTAGCGGGGCGCAGGGATACGCAGTATTTT.

The CDR3 sequence: CASSPRYRYWTVNAYEQYF. In DNA form, the CDR3 reads TGTGCCAGCTCACCACGATACCGATATTGGACAGTTAATGCCTACGAGCAGTACTTC. The chain is built from TRBV18 and TRBJ2-7, with TRBD1 as a possible D gene (6 bases). Between the trimmed V and J ends, which lost 1 base and 2 bases, there was a span of 24 bases. This CDR3 has 19 residues. CDR1 is KGHSH and CDR2 is LQKENI in the germline V gene. The full variable domain, its missing parts supplied by reference TRBV18 and TRBJ2-7, is NAGVMQNPRHLVRRRGQEARLRCSPMKGHSHVYWYRQLPEEGLKFMVYLQKENIIDESGMPKERFSAEFPKEGPSILRIQQVVRGDSAAYFCASSPRYRYWTVNAYEQYFGPGTRLTVT.

The rearrangement uses TRBV5-6 and TRBJ2-3; the D gene is possibly TRBD1 (6 bases). From germline, CDR1 is SGHDT and CDR2 YYEEEE. The CDR3 spans 14 residues. V was trimmed by 1 base and J by 3 bases, leaving 9 bases between them. The CDR3 region is CASSLTGRTDTQYF. In nucleotides, the CDR3 is TGTGCCAGCAGCTTGACAGGGCGAACAGATACGCAGTATTTT.